The 21 T cell receptor beta chains reported below all come from one sample, sequenced in a study of human T cells and chemical hapten exposure (dated by TCRdb to the early 2020s). Total RNA was extracted from unfractionated whole blood that had been collected in Tempus Blood RNA tubes. The library was produced with 5' RACE. Reads for this sample came from an Illumina MiSeq. In-frame beta chains were kept once TCRdb had trimmed the public reads at Q25 with fastp and called clones with MiXCR. Each entry is one CDR3 protein sequence, shown with its most common DNA and genes. For this sample the table gives around 100,000 distinct CDR3 sequences, of which around 20% were detected only once. Clones ranked in the top ten supply 2.5% to 3.5% of the sample. The receptors here all came from a human donor in good health.

The V call is TRBV18, the J call TRBJ2-7; 8 bases are shared with TRBD2. Looked up from germline, CDR1 is KGHSH and CDR2 is LQKENI. There are 16 residues in the CDR3. Germline trimming cut 1 base from V and 0 bases from J; bases unmatched to any gene: 5. Here the CDR3 DNA reads TGTGCCAGCTCACCACGCCCCGGGACTAGCTCCTACGAGCAGTACTTC. Translated: CASSPRPGTSSYEQYF.

This clonotype was recorded a few times. This chain uses TRBV6-1 with TRBJ2-7; D could derive from TRBD1 or TRBD2 (5 bases each). CDR1 MNHNS and CDR2 SASEGT come from the germline V gene. This CDR3 contains 12 residues. V was pared by 9 bases and J by 5 bases, with 14 bases between. The CDR3 coding sequence is TGTGCCAGTACTCCCTGGGGGAACGAGCAGTACTTC. Translating it yields CASTPWGNEQYF.

In this sample, this clonotype turned up many times. V and J are TRBV25-1 and TRBJ2-7, with TRBD2 as a possible D gene (5 bases). This CDR3 region has 12 residues. Germline V lookup: CDR1 MGHDK, CDR2 SYGVNS. V shed 8 bases and J shed 5 bases, with 13 bases lying between them. Here the CDR3 reads CASSRTGHEQYF. CDR3 DNA sequence: TGTGCCAGCTCCCGGACTGGGCACGAGCAGTACTTC.

This clonotype was counted between two and nine times. The V call is TRBV5-1, the J call TRBJ2-3; D call uncertain. Germline-derived CDR1 and CDR2 are SGHRS and YFSETQ. This CDR3 has 14 residues. Between the trimmed V and J ends, which lost 5 bases and 0 bases, there was a span of 10 bases. The CDR3 nucleotides are TGCGCCAGCAGACTGCAGACTAGCACAGATACGCAGTATTTT. Amino acid sequence: CASRLQTSTDTQYF.

The chain joins TRBV30 to TRBJ1-2; D remains unclear. The CDR3 has 13 amino acids. Germline V lookup: CDR1 GTSNPN, CDR2 SVGIG (reference sequence). V shed 0 bases and J shed 7 bases, with 12 bases lying between them. This chain's CDR3 is CAWSVLSGSGYTF. Here the CDR3 DNA reads TGTGCCTGGAGTGTACTAAGTGGTTCTGGCTACACCTTC.

This clonotype was seen a handful of times. The chain is built from TRBV10-2 and TRBJ2-7; D may be TRBD1 (6 bases). Germline assignment: CDR1 WSHSY and CDR2 SAAADI. V lost 7 bases to trimming and J lost 2 bases, with 15 bases between them. This CDR3 contains 14 residues. The CDR3: CASTLRQAPYEQYF. The CDR3, as DNA: TGCGCCAGCACCCTACGACAGGCGCCCTACGAGCAGTACTTC.

This clonotype showed up just once. This chain joins TRBV4-2 and TRBJ1-2; perhaps TRBD1 as D (6 bases). Per germline, CDR1 LGHNA and CDR2 YNFKEQ. The V end lost 1 base, the J end lost 5 bases, and 11 bases lay between the germline ends. This CDR3 spans 14 amino acids. The CDR3 loop reads CASSQGQQGYGYTF. CDR3 sequence (DNA): TGTGCCAGCAGCCAAGGGCAACAGGGTTATGGCTACACCTTC.

Many counts were recorded for this clonotype. V and J are TRBV6-6 and TRBJ2-2; perhaps D is TRBD1 or TRBD2 (5 bases each). The V end was cut by 5 bases, the J end by 1 base, with 17 bases between. The CDR3 is made up of 17 amino acids. The V gene's germline CDR1 is MNHNY and CDR2 SVGAGI (reference sequence). The CDR3 sequence: CASSPSYGDVNTGELFF. The DNA for the CDR3 is TGTGCCAGCAGTCCATCCTATGGGGACGTGAACACCGGGGAGCTGTTTTTT.

The chain uses TRBV7-6 and TRBJ2-7, with TRBD2 matching over 15 bases. With 4 bases clipped from V and 1 base from J, the junction kept 2 bases outside the gene matches. This CDR3 spans 16 amino acids. Germline V CDR1 and CDR2: SGHVS, FNYEAQ. CDR3 nucleotide sequence: TGTGCCAGCAGCTCCGGGACTAGCGGGGGGTCCTACGAGCAGTACTTC. This codes for CASSSGTSGGSYEQYF. The whole variable domain, filled in from reference TRBV7-6 and TRBJ2-7, reads GAGVSQSPRYKVTKRGQDVALRCDPISGHVSLYWYRQALGQGPEFLTYFNYEAQQDKSGLPNDRFSAERPEGSISTLTIQRTEQRDSAMYRCASSSGTSGGSYEQYFGPGTRLTVT.

V gene TRBV6-5 combines with J gene TRBJ1-1, with 7 bases aligning to TRBD1. Germline V gene sequence: CDR1 MNHEY, CDR2 SVGAGI. The junction had 0 bases not matched to a gene; V was cut back by 0 bases and J by 5 bases. This CDR3 is built from 13 residues. The CDR3 reads CASSYSTGTEAFF. The CDR3, as DNA: TGTGCCAGCAGTTACTCGACAGGGACTGAAGCTTTCTTT.

The rearrangement links TRBV3-1 to TRBJ2-7, with TRBD1 matching over 8 bases. The CDR3 contains 17 residues. V gave up 0 bases and J gave up 0 bases; unmatched junction bases: 7. Per the germline V gene, CDR1 is LGHDT and CDR2 is YNNKEL (reference sequence). CDR3 sequence: CASSQDRGTGPSYEQYF. CDR3 nucleotides: TGTGCCAGCAGCCAAGATCGTGGGACAGGACCCTCCTACGAGCAGTACTTC.

This clonotype was observed a handful of times. V and J are TRBV19 and TRBJ2-1; TRBD1 matches 10 bases. Per germline, CDR1 LNHDA and CDR2 SQIVND (reference sequence). The CDR3 spans 15 residues. Unmatched junction bases numbered 14, after V lost 6 bases and J lost 12 bases. The DNA of the CDR3 is TGTGCCAGTAGCACCTCCGGGACAGGGGCACGGGGGCAGTTCTTC. Translating gives CASSTSGTGARGQFF.

The rearrangement links TRBV6-5 to TRBJ2-5; a weak D match, TRBD2 (6 bases). V shed 0 bases and J shed 1 base, with 15 bases lying between them. This CDR3 spans 17 amino acids. The germline gives CDR1 MNHEY, CDR2 SVGAGI. The DNA for the CDR3 is TGTGCCAGCAGTTACTCGCGGGTAGCGGATTTCCAAGAGACCCAGTACTTC. Its protein product is CASSYSRVADFQETQYF.

V and J are TRBV19 and TRBJ2-7; D unclear. The length of the CDR3 is 15 residues. Germline values: CDR1 LNHDA, CDR2 SQIVND (reference sequence). The V end was cut by 6 bases, the J end by 1 base, with 16 bases between. The CDR3 region has the DNA TGTGCCAGTAGCCTCGGACCAACCAAATCCTACGAGCAGTACTTC. This encodes CASSLGPTKSYEQYF.

V is TRBV6-5 and J is TRBJ1-4; maybe TRBD1 (5 bases). Germline CDR1 is MNHEY and CDR2 is SVGAGI. The CDR3 sequence is 17 residues long. Between the trimmed V and J ends, which lost 4 bases and 9 bases, there was a span of 24 bases. CDR3 DNA sequence: TGTGCCAGCAGTTTCGACTTCCAGGGAAGTCCCGCGAAAAAACTGTTTTTT. Translation: CASSFDFQGSPAKKLFF.

The chain employs TRBV5-1 and TRBJ2-7, with 7 bases that match TRBD1. CDR3 length equals 16 residues. The V gene end was trimmed by 3 bases and the J gene end by 3 bases; junction bases not matched to a gene: 12. From germline, CDR1 is SGHRS and CDR2 YFSETQ. DNA of the CDR3: TGCGCCAGCAGCTCGTTCCCCAGGGGGTCGGGCTACGAGCAGTACTTC. This translates into CASSSFPRGSGYEQYF.

The sample holds a few counts of this clonotype. This chain links TRBV28 with TRBJ2-2, with 8 bases that match TRBD2. This CDR3 spans 16 amino acids. CDR1 is MDHEN and CDR2 is SYDVKM in the germline V gene. V dropped 5 bases and J dropped 3; count of bases not matched to a gene: 8. In DNA, the CDR3 is TGTGCCAGCAGTCCGAGCGGGAGAGTTGACACCGGGGAGCTGTTTTTT. As protein: CASSPSGRVDTGELFF.

The table lists this clonotype with a few counts. The rearrangement links TRBV14 to TRBJ2-7; 7 bases map to TRBD2. Germline V gene lookup returns CDR1 SGHDN and CDR2 FVKESK. V lost 4 bases, J lost 1 base, and 19 bases stayed unmatched. The CDR3 spans 19 residues. CDR3 bases: TGTGCCAGCAGCCCTTTCCCGGGACTACAGATGGCCAGATCCTACGAGCAGTACTTC. Translated, it gives CASSPFPGLQMARSYEQYF.

This rearrangement joins TRBV14 to TRBJ1-4; perhaps TRBD1 as D (5 bases). CDR3 length: 16 residues. CDR1 SGHDN and CDR2 FVKESK come from the germline V gene. The V end lost 3 bases, the J end lost 0 bases, and 11 bases lay between the germline ends. This CDR3 is CASSQRGPATNEKLFF. The CDR3 DNA sequence: TGTGCCAGCAGCCAGAGGGGCCCCGCAACTAATGAAAAACTGTTTTTT. Based on the CDR3 plus reference TRBV14 and TRBJ1-4, the full variable domain is EAGVTQFPSHSVIEKGQTVTLRCDPISGHDNLYWYRRVMGKEIKFLLHFVKESKQDESGMPNNRFLAERTGGTYSTLKVQPAELEDSGVYFCASSQRGPATNEKLFFGSGTQLSVL.

V and J are TRBV20-1 and TRBJ2-1, with D possibly matching TRBD1 (6 bases). Germline V gene lookup returns CDR1 DFQATT and CDR2 SNEGSKA (reference sequence). V gave up 4 bases and J gave up 10 bases, with 14 bases separating them. This CDR3 has 12 residues. The CDR3 sequence is CSAIPQGNEQFF. The CDR3 DNA reads as TGCAGTGCTATCCCCCAGGGGAACGAGCAGTTCTTC.

The rearrangement uses TRBV7-6 and TRBJ2-7; 7 positions match TRBD1. The V gene's germline CDR1 is SGHVS and CDR2 FNYEAQ. The CDR3 consists of 15 residues. V shed 6 bases, J shed 3 bases, and the junction held 11 bases outside the gene matches. Here the CDR3 DNA reads TGTGCCAGCAGTCATATCGGACAGGCCGTCTACGAGCAGTACTTC. It yields the protein CASSHIGQAVYEQYF.